Below, 12 T cell receptor beta chains from the same sample are listed, as sequenced in a study of T-cell reconstitution after alpha-beta-depleted transplantation in children. Using unique molecular identifiers, the investigators prepared the TCRbeta library. TCRdb used MiXCR to reprocess the PCR reads, holding one entry per CDR3 protein. Of 220,000 or so distinct CDR3 sequences listed, around 8% are singletons. Specimen: PBMCs, mostly from graft donor cells, collected 180 days after TCRalphabeta/CD19-depleted stem cell transplant. Source of these receptors: a male patient aged 10-17 years who had a stem cell transplant for acute lymphoblastic leukemia, so the T cells may come from the graft donor.

At least ten counts were recorded for this clonotype. As DNA, the CDR3 is TGTGCCAGTAGTCTTAGGGCCACCTACAATGAGCAGTTCTTC. The encoded protein is CASSLRATYNEQFF. The chain joins TRBV19 to TRBJ2-1; D gene ambiguous. The CDR3 loop spans 14 amino acids. Germline lookup yields CDR1 LNHDA and CDR2 SQIVND (reference sequence). V was cut by 5 bases and J by 2 bases, with 10 bases left in between.

This clonotype showed up many times. The chain combines TRBV12-3 or TRBV12-4 with TRBJ1-5; D might be TRBD1 (5 bases). Between the trimmed V and J ends, which lost 3 bases and 6 bases, there was a span of 12 bases. The CDR3 is 14 residues long. DNA of the CDR3: TGTGCCAGCAGTTTCAACGGAGGGGCTCAGCCCCAGCATTTT. Its protein product is CASSFNGGAQPQHF.

At least ten counts were recorded for this clonotype. The J gene is TRBJ2-1, the V gene TRBV4-3; D is possibly TRBD2 (6 bases). Germline V gene lookup returns CDR1 LGHNA and CDR2 YSLEER. V lost 1 base and J 10 bases, leaving 26 bases between the germline ends. The CDR3 has 18 amino acids. CDR3 loop: CASSQVVSVGGMPKEQFF. DNA for the CDR3: TGCGCCAGCAGCCAAGTGGTATCAGTAGGAGGGATGCCCAAGGAGCAGTTCTTC.

This clonotype was counted at least ten times. The CDR3 region has the DNA TGTGCCAGCAGCCCCACAGATACGCAGTATTTT. It is translated as CASSPTDTQYF. V usage is TRBV18 and J usage is TRBJ2-3; D gene uncertain. The CDR3 is 11 amino acids. Looked up from germline, CDR1 is KGHSH and CDR2 is LQKENI. V lost 8 bases, J lost 2 bases, and 5 bases lay in between.

This clonotype was detected many times. The CDR3 sequence: CASSFTDSNQPQHF. DNA for the CDR3: TGTGCCAGCAGCTTCACAGATAGCAATCAGCCCCAGCATTTT. The chain links TRBV7-9 to TRBJ1-5; D call uncertain. Trimming took 3 bases from V and 0 from J, leaving 6 bases between them. Germline values: CDR1 SEHNR, CDR2 FQNEAQ (reference sequence). The CDR3 spans 14 residues.

This clonotype was counted at least ten times. The CDR3 coding sequence is TGCGCCAGCAGCTCCGGGACAGGGACCAATGAGCAGTTCTTC. Amino acid sequence: CASSSGTGTNEQFF. The J gene is TRBJ2-1, the V gene TRBV5-1; 9 bases match TRBD1. The CDR3 loop spans 14 amino acids. Germline CDR1 is SGHRS and CDR2 is YFSETQ. The ends lost 3 bases at V and 6 bases at J; junction bases unmatched: 4.

This clonotype was counted at least ten times. This chain uses TRBV23-1 with TRBJ2-2; D is perhaps TRBD2 (5 bases). TRBV23-1 is identified as an open reading frame with a role that is uncertain. This CDR3 is built from 18 residues. V dropped 0 bases and J dropped 4 bases, with 18 bases sitting between them. The CDR3 nucleotides read TGCGCCAGCAGTCAATCAGTCTCCGAGCGAGGAGGCACCGGGGAGCTGTTTTTT. Residues: CASSQSVSERGGTGELFF.

This clonotype was seen ten or more times. The chain links TRBV7-9 to TRBJ1-1; possible D gene TRBD1, 6 bases. Trimming removed 5 bases from V and 7 bases from J, with 17 bases in between. The CDR3 contains 14 residues. Germline V lookup: CDR1 SEHNR, CDR2 FQNEAQ (reference sequence). For the CDR3, the DNA is TGTGCCAGCAGCGGCCGAGGGGGAGCCGGTGAAGCTTTCTTT. Translation: CASSGRGGAGEAFF. The whole variable domain, remainder taken from reference TRBV7-9 and TRBJ1-1, is DTGVSQNPRHKITKRGQNVTFRCDPISEHNRLYWYRQTLGQGPEFLTYFQNEAQLEKSRLLSDRFSAERPKGSFSTLEIQRTEQGDSAMYLCASSGRGGAGEAFFGQGTRLTVV.

Many counts were recorded for this clonotype. The CDR3 protein is CASSAAGATGDIQYF. Written as DNA, the CDR3 is TGCGCCAGCAGCGCGGCGGGGGCGACTGGGGACATTCAGTACTTC. The chain links TRBV5-1 to TRBJ2-4, with a tentative D call TRBD2 (7 bases). The length of the CDR3 is 15 residues. V was cut by 4 bases and J by 8 bases, with 19 bases left in between. In germline, CDR1 is SGHRS, CDR2 YFSETQ.

Many counts were recorded for this clonotype. The rearrangement links TRBV29-1 to TRBJ1-1; no reliable D call. The CDR3 loop spans 10 amino acids. The germline V gene has CDR1 SQVTM and CDR2 ANQGSEA. V lost 4 bases to trimming and J lost 4 bases, with 4 bases between them. CDR3 coding DNA: TGCAGCGTTGGGACCACTGAAGCTTTCTTT. This encodes CSVGTTEAFF. The full variable domain, its missing parts supplied by reference TRBV29-1 and TRBJ1-1, is SAVISQKPSRDICQRGTSLTIQCQVDSQVTMMFWYRQQPGQSLTLIATANQGSEATYESGFVIDKFPISRPNLTFSTLTVSNMSPEDSSIYLCSVGTTEAFFGQGTRLTVV.

This clonotype came up many times. The V and J genes are TRBV6-5 and TRBJ1-1; no reliable D call. Trimming stripped 3 bases from V and 0 bases from J, with 14 bases between. This CDR3 spans 16 amino acids. CDR1 is MNHEY and CDR2 is SVGAGI in the germline V gene. The CDR3 is CASSYSARTMNTEAFF. The CDR3 DNA follows: TGTGCCAGCAGTTATTCAGCGAGGACGATGAACACTGAAGCTTTCTTT.

This clonotype showed up many times. This chain connects TRBV11-3 to TRBJ2-2; 14 bases match TRBD2. CDR3 size: 16 residues. V was pared by 5 bases and J by 7 bases, with 6 bases of the junction left unmatched. Per the germline V gene, CDR1 is SGHNT and CDR2 is YENEEA. The CDR3 DNA is TGTGCCAGCAGCCCGGGACTAGCGGGAGTAGACGGGGAGCTGTTTTTT. As protein: CASSPGLAGVDGELFF. Based on the CDR3 plus reference TRBV11-3 and TRBJ2-2, the full variable domain is EAGVVQSPRYKIIEKKQPVAFWCNPISGHNTLYWYLQNLGQGPELLIRYENEEAVDDSQLPKDRFSAERLKGVDSTLKIQPAELGDSAVYLCASSPGLAGVDGELFFGEGSRLTVL.